This T cell receptor beta chain derives from a study of CD8+ T cells in alopecia areata. Turning to the study itself: The authors scored treated patients' severity by affected scalp percentage.

Broader study findings: Patients displayed less clarity in TCR sharing than mice, a finding possibly related to HLA. Numerous expanded lesional clones remained in scalp and blood during tofacitinib.

The CDR3 sequence is 15 residues long. Trimming removed 0 bases from V and 3 bases from J, with 8 bases in between. Germline assignment: CDR1 MNHEY and CDR2 SMNVEV (reference sequence). Sequencing templates came from extracted RNA that was reverse transcribed into cDNA. Repertoires were generated with immunoSEQ multiplex PCR, while TCRdb's copy carries only in-frame clones and drops some. The data show some 130,000 clones, roughly 54% seen once. A single count supports this clone. Its antigen is unknown. Treatment defined: oral pan-JAK inhibitor, 5-10 mg twice daily. V gene TRBV27 combines with J gene TRBJ1-4; D gene ambiguous. The receptor was derived from a human donor with alopecia areata. Sample: CD8+ T cells sorted from blood, taken at week 4, from a patient treated with tofacitinib. In nucleotides, the CDR3 is TGTGCCAGCAGTTTATCCTGGAATCCTAATGAAAAACTGTTTTTT. Translating gives CASSLSWNPNEKLFF.